Below, one T cell receptor beta chain is given with its context. These data come from a study of blood T cell repertoires in COVID-19. Across the whole study: Samples taken during acute and convalescent COVID-19 were collected in the United States, Italy and Spain.

This CDR3 spans 12 amino acids. Deletions cut 2 bases from V and 2 bases from J, with 7 bases between. Germline assignment: CDR1 GTSNPN and CDR2 SVGIG (reference sequence). The table came from immunoSEQ multiplex PCR; TCRdb's copy has only in-frame clones and leaves some out. The sample holds about 230,000 clones; 70% to 90% are singletons and the top ten take 9.5% to 14%. The source of this sequence is a man aged 25-40 years who had recovered from COVID-19. The rearrangement uses TRBV30 and TRBJ2-7; D gene ambiguous. Specimen: PBMCs or T cells enriched from blood (not recorded which). CDR3 sequence (DNA): TGTGCCTGGAGTTCACAGACCTACGAGCAGTACTTC. Protein: CAWSSQTYEQYF.